Listed below are T cell receptor beta chains from one sample, sequenced in a study of beta chain features in type 1 diabetes. Assay: immunoSEQ multiplex PCR; the TCRdb copy retains only in-frame clones and omits some. The data show roughly 50,000 clones, around 50% seen once. The sequencing sample was made of Tregs from blood. The source of these receptors is a woman aged 40 to 50 with type 1 diabetes. Both conserved end residues are part of each CDR3. A D gene is named only where the DNA matches it firmly. Some rows have no size entry. The others give once, few or many, or a class for an expanded clone.

length	size	J	D	V	CDR3	DNA
14	-	TRBJ2-5	-	TRBV11-2	CASSPGFFPETQYF	TGTGCCAGCAGCCCGGGGTTCTTCCCAGAGACCCAGTACTTC
14	-	TRBJ2-2	TRBD1	TRBV7-9	CASRGQGSTGELFF	TGTGCCAGCCGTGGACAGGGGTCCACCGGGGAGCTGTTTTTT
15	-	TRBJ2-1	TRBD1	TRBV19	CASSIPGQGDWEQFF	TGTGCCAGTAGTATCCCCGGACAGGGGGACTGGGAGCAGTTCTTC
15	-	TRBJ1-4	-	TRBV7-9	CASSLRQGSYEKLFF	TGTGCCAGCAGCTTACGGCAGGGCTCTTATGAAAAACTGTTTTTT
13	-	TRBJ2-5	-	TRBV19	CASRPDTGATQYF	TGTGCCAGTAGGCCGGACACGGGAGCGACCCAGTACTTC
13	-	TRBJ2-3	-	TRBV19	CASNGEVTDTQYF	TGTGCCAGTAATGGAGAGGTCACAGATACGCAGTATTTT
12	-	TRBJ1-2	-	TRBV6-5	CASTPGRGGYTF	TGTGCCAGCACCCCCGGGCGAGGGGGCTACACCTTC
14	-	TRBJ2-1	-	TRBV5-1	CASSLGGYFGEQFF	TGCGCCAGCAGCTTGGGCGGCTACTTTGGTGAGCAGTTCTTC
14	-	TRBJ1-1	-	TRBV6-5	CASSYRGANTEAFF	TGTGCCAGCAGTTACCGGGGGGCGAACACTGAAGCTTTCTTT
15	few	TRBJ1-5	-	TRBV19	CASSIGGLLPQPQHF	TGTGCCAGTAGTATCGGGGGACTATTACCACAGCCCCAGCATTTT
13	-	TRBJ1-2	-	TRBV6-1	CASSVPPGYGYTF	TGTGCCAGCAGTGTCCCCCCAGGGTATGGCTACACCTTC
14	-	TRBJ2-7	TRBD2	TRBV7-2	CASSLLAGDHEQYF	TGTGCCAGCAGCTTACTAGCGGGAGACCACGAGCAGTACTTC
16	-	TRBJ2-7	-	TRBV6-1	CASSEAPQDMAYEQYF	TGTGCCAGCAGTGAAGCGCCCCAGGATATGGCCTACGAGCAGTACTTC
15	-	TRBJ1-3	-	TRBV18	CASSPPRLSGNTIYF	TGTGCCAGCTCACCACCGCGACTCTCTGGAAACACCATATATTTT
14	-	TRBJ2-7	TRBD2	TRBV9	CASSPTGTTYEQYF	TGTGCCAGCAGCCCGACCGGGACTACCTACGAGCAGTACTTC
15	once	TRBJ1-5	-	TRBV11-2	CASSHGGGVLEPQHF	TGTGCCAGCAGCCACGGAGGCGGGGTCCTGGAGCCCCAGCATTTT
15	-	TRBJ2-3	TRBD1	TRBV27	CASSRDRSSTDTQYF	TGTGCCAGCAGTAGGGACAGGTCAAGCACAGATACGCAGTATTTT
18	-	TRBJ2-5	TRBD2	TRBV7-3	CASSLMGLAGGVGETQYF	TGTGCCAGCAGCTTAATGGGACTAGCGGGGGGGGTAGGAGAGACCCAGTACTTC
14	-	TRBJ2-7	-	TRBV10-3	CAISRTEGTYEQYF	TGTGCCATCAGTCGGACAGAGGGAACCTACGAGCAGTACTTC
14	-	TRBJ2-7	TRBD2	TRBV6-6	CASTGLAASYEQYF	TGTGCCAGCACGGGGCTAGCGGCATCCTACGAGCAGTACTTC
16	-	TRBJ2-1	TRBD1	TRBV11-3	CASSLEGTGIRNEQFF	TGTGCCAGCAGCTTAGAAGGGACAGGGATTCGCAATGAGCAGTTCTTC
12	few	TRBJ1-1	-	TRBV10-3	CAISVSGREAFF	TGTGCCATCAGTGTGTCTGGTAGGGAGGCTTTCTTT
14	-	TRBJ2-5	TRBD2	TRBV7-3	CASSSRTSVETQYF	TGTGCCAGCAGCTCTCGGACTAGCGTGGAGACCCAGTACTTC
16	few	TRBJ1-1	TRBD1	TRBV18	CASSPPGQGGSTEAFF	TGTGCCAGCTCACCTCCGGGACAGGGTGGGTCCACTGAAGCTTTCTTT
15	few	TRBJ1-2	TRBD1	TRBV18	CASSPKDRGDHGYTF	TGTGCCAGCTCTCCGAAGGACAGGGGGGATCATGGCTACACCTTC
15	-	TRBJ2-3	TRBD1	TRBV7-9	CASSRTGTGTDTQYF	TGTGCCAGCAGCCGAACCGGGACAGGGACAGATACGCAGTATTTT
19	few	TRBJ2-7	TRBD1	TRBV5-1	CASSLGPDRSFFVSYEQYF	TGCGCCAGCAGCTTGGGCCCGGACAGGTCCTTCTTCGTTTCCTACGAGCAGTACTTC